A single sample gave rise to the 15 T cell receptor beta chains below, sequenced in a study of blood T cell repertoires in COVID-19. Repertoires were generated with immunoSEQ multiplex PCR, while TCRdb's copy carries only in-frame clones and drops some. This sample has about 200,000 clones, with 89% found just once. Sequenced material: peripheral blood. These receptor sequences come from a man aged 35 to 55 with acute or convalescent COVID-19.

The rearrangement uses TRBV11-2 and TRBJ2-5; a possible D gene is TRBD2 (5 bases). Germline V CDR1 and CDR2: SGHAT, FQNNGV. The V end was cut by 1 base, the J end by 5 bases, with 8 bases between. CDR3 length equals 13 residues. The CDR3, as DNA: TGTGCCAGCAGCTTAGGAGGGTTGGAGACCCAGTACTTC. Residues: CASSLGGLETQYF.

V is TRBV11-3 and J is TRBJ2-3, with TRBD2 identical over 9 bases. This CDR3 comprises 16 residues. Germline assignment: CDR1 SGHNT and CDR2 YENEEA. Trimming cost V 3 bases and J 3 bases; bases outside gene matches: 7. The CDR3 sequence is CASSFGAGGKTDTQYF. In DNA form, the CDR3 reads TGTGCCAGCAGCTTTGGAGCGGGGGGTAAGACAGATACGCAGTATTTT.

The rearrangement links TRBV6-4 to TRBJ2-1; no clear D. Germline V lookup: CDR1 MRHNA, CDR2 SNTAGT. The germline V and J ends were trimmed by 0 bases and 0 bases, with 6 bases remaining between them. This CDR3 spans 15 amino acids. The CDR3: CASSDSPSSYNEQFF. CDR3 bases: TGTGCCAGCAGTGACTCCCCCAGCTCCTACAATGAGCAGTTCTTC.

The CDR3 nucleotides read TGTGCCAGCAGCCCACTAAGTCTAGCCAAAAACATTCAGTACTTC. Protein: CASSPLSLAKNIQYF. The chain is built from TRBV7-2 and TRBJ2-4; D is undetermined. The CDR3 is made up of 15 amino acids. V lost 5 bases to trimming and J lost 0 bases, with 11 bases between them. CDR1 SGHTA and CDR2 FQGNSA come from the germline V gene.

This chain joins TRBV27 and TRBJ1-1, with TRBD1 matching 8 bases. The J segment lost 3 bases and the V segment lost 5 bases, leaving 11 bases of the junction unmatched. This CDR3 comprises 16 residues. The germline CDR1 and CDR2 sequences are MNHEY and SMNVEV (reference sequence). Here the CDR3 DNA reads TGTGCCAGCAGTCAGACAGGGGACCCCAGGGACACTGAAGCTTTCTTT. It specifies CASSQTGDPRDTEAFF.

This chain uses TRBV6-5 with TRBJ1-2; 7 bases agree with TRBD1. The CDR3 consists of 13 residues. Germline values: CDR1 MNHEY, CDR2 SVGAGI. Losses at the gene ends were 6 bases for V and 4 bases for J; bases not matched to a gene: 5. In DNA, the CDR3 is TGTGCCAGCAGGGGGGACAGCGGCTATGGCTACACCTTC. Residues: CASRGDSGYGYTF.

The chain combines TRBV6-6 with TRBJ1-4; tentatively, D is TRBD1 (6 bases). The germline V gene encodes CDR1 MNHNY and CDR2 SVGAGI (reference sequence). CDR3 length: 15 amino acids. Trimming took 5 bases from V and 3 from J, leaving 13 bases between them. The CDR3 protein is CASSAPRTANEKLFF. The CDR3, as DNA: TGTGCCAGCAGTGCGCCCAGGACAGCTAATGAAAAACTGTTTTTT.

The chain is built from TRBV18 and TRBJ1-3; D is uncertain. The CDR3 has 16 amino acids. Germline V gene data show CDR1 as KGHSH and CDR2 as LQKENI. V was cut by 3 bases and J by 0 bases, with 12 bases left in between. CDR3: CASSPQTDNSGNTIYF. The CDR3 DNA follows: TGTGCCAGCTCACCGCAGACCGACAACTCTGGAAACACCATATATTTT.

A single count supports this clone. The V call is TRBV6-5, the J call TRBJ1-2; D remains unclear. CDR1 and CDR2 from the germline V gene are MNHEY and SVGAGI. V gave up 6 bases and J gave up 6 bases, with 11 bases separating them. This CDR3 has 12 residues. The CDR3 is CASSRGYNGYTF. CDR3 coding DNA: TGTGCCAGCAGCCGCGGCTATAATGGCTACACCTTC.

The V gene is TRBV15, the J gene TRBJ1-1; 7 bases align to TRBD1. Germline V CDR1 and CDR2: LNHNV, YYDKDF (reference sequence). The CDR3 contains 15 residues. J gave up 4 bases and V 5 bases, and 10 bases lay outside the gene matches. The CDR3 DNA is TGTGCCACCAGCGGGAGACAGGGCTACTTCACTGAAGCTTTCTTT. Amino acids: CATSGRQGYFTEAFF.

The chain recombines TRBV3-1 (or the pseudogene TRBV3-2) with TRBJ1-1, with D possibly matching TRBD1 (5 bases). Germline V gives CDR1 LGHDT, CDR2 YNNKEL (reference sequence). The V end lost 5 bases, the J end lost 6 bases, and 16 bases lay between the germline ends. The CDR3 is 14 amino acids. The CDR3 sequence: CASSTQGGAPEAFF. Here the CDR3 DNA reads TGTGCCAGCAGCACACAAGGAGGGGCCCCTGAAGCTTTCTTT.

The J gene is TRBJ2-1, the V gene TRBV18; 9 positions match TRBD1. Trimming removed 1 base from V and 7 bases from J; junction bases left unmatched: 5. CDR1 is KGHSH, CDR2 LQKENI, per germline. The CDR3 extends over 15 amino acids. In DNA, the CDR3 is TGTGCCAGCTCACCACTGGACAGGGGTGGGAATGAGCAGTTCTTC. Translated: CASSPLDRGGNEQFF.

The CDR3 spells CASSTQLAGTDTQYF. CDR3 DNA sequence: TGTGCCAGTAGTACACAACTAGCTGGGACAGATACGCAGTATTTT. The chain combines TRBV19 with TRBJ2-3; a possible D gene is TRBD2 (6 bases). The germline gives CDR1 LNHDA, CDR2 SQIVND (reference sequence). The CDR3 totals 15 residues. Trimming stripped 4 bases from V and 3 bases from J, with 14 bases between.

The chain employs TRBV3-1 (or the pseudogene TRBV3-2) and TRBJ1-6, with no clear D. The V end lost 1 base, the J end lost 5 bases, and 15 bases lay between the germline ends. The CDR3 is 17 amino acids. Germline V lookup: CDR1 LGHDT, CDR2 YNNKEL (reference sequence). CDR3 amino acids: CASSQVAKDGDNSPLHF. CDR3 bases: TGTGCCAGCAGCCAAGTAGCTAAGGACGGGGATAATTCACCCCTCCACTTT.

The chain couples TRBV6-2 or TRBV6-3 to TRBJ2-5; TRBD2 matches at 12 bases. Germline V CDR1 and CDR2: MNHEY, SVGEGT. Trimming removed 3 bases from V and 5 bases from J; junction bases left unmatched: 10. The CDR3 consists of 17 residues. CDR3 nucleotides: TGTGCCAGCAGTTATTTTCTAGCGGGGGGGCCCCGGGAGACCCAGTACTTC. The encoded protein is CASSYFLAGGPRETQYF.